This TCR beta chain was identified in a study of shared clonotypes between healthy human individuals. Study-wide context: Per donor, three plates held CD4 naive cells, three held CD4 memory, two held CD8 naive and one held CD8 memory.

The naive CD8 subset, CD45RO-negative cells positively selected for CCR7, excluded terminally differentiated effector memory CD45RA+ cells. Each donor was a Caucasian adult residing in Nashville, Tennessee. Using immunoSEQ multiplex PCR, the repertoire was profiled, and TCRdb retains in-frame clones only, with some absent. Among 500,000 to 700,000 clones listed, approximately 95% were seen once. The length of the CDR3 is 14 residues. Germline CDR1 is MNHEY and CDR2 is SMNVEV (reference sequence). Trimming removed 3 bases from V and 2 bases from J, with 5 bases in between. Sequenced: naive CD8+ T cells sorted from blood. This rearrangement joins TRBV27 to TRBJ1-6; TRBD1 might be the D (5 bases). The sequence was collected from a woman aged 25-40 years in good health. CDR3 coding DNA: TGTGCCAGCAGTTTGACAGCCTATAATTCACCCCTCCACTTT. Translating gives CASSLTAYNSPLHF.